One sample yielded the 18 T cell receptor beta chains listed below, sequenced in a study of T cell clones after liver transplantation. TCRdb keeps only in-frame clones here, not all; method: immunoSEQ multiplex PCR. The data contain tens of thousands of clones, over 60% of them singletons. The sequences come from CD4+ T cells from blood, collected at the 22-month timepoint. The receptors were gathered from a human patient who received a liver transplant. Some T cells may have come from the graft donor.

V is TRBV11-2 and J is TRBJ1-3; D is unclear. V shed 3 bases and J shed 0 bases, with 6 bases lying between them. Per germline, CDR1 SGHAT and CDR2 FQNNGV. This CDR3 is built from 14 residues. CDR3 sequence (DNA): TGTGCCAGCAGCTTGAGCGACTCTGGAAACACCATATATTTT. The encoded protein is CASSLSDSGNTIYF.

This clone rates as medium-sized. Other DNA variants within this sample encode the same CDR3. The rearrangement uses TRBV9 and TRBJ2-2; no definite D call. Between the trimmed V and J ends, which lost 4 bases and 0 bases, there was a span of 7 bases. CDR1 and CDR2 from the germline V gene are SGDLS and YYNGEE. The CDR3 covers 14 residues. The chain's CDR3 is CASSPRSNTGELFF. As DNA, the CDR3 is TGTGCCAGCAGCCCCCGGTCGAACACCGGGGAGCTGTTTTTT. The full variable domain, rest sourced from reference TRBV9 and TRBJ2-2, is DSGVTQTPKHLITATGQRVTLRCSPRSGDLSVYWYQQSLDQGLQFLIQYYNGEERAKGNILERFSAQQFPDLHSELNLSSLELGDSALYFCASSPRSNTGELFFGEGSRLTVL.

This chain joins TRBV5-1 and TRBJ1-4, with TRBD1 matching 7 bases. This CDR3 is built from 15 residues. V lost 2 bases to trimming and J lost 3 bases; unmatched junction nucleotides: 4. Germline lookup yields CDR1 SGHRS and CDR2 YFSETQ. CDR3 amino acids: CASSLQGNANEKLFF. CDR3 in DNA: TGCGCCAGCAGCTTACAGGGGAACGCTAATGAAAAACTGTTTTTT. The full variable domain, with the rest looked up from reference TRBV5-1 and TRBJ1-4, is KAGVTQTPRYLIKTRGQQVTLSCSPISGHRSVSWYQQTPGQGLQFLFEYFSETQRNKGNFPGRFSGRQFSNSRSEMNVSTLELGDSALYLCASSLQGNANEKLFFGSGTQLSVL.

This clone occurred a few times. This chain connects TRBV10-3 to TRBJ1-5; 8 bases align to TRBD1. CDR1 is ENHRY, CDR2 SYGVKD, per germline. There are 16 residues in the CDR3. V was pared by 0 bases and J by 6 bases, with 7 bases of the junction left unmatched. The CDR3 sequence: CAISESTDRESQPQHF. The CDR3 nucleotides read TGTGCCATCAGTGAGTCGACGGACAGGGAAAGTCAGCCCCAGCATTTT.

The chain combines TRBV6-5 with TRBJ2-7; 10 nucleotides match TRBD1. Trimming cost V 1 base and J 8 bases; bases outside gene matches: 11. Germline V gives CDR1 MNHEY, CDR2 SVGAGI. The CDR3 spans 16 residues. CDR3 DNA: TGTGCCAGCAGTTACTTTCTCCGGGACAGGGGACTTAAGCAGTACTTC. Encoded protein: CASSYFLRDRGLKQYF.

The CDR3 region is CAVMDRVYTEAFF. The CDR3 DNA reads as TGTGCCGTCATGGACAGGGTGTACACTGAAGCTTTCTTT. The gene calls are TRBV6-5 and TRBJ1-1; 8 bases agree with TRBD1. After removal of 11 bases from V and 3 bases from J, the junction contained 8 bases not matched to a gene. Germline V lookup: CDR1 MNHEY, CDR2 SVGAGI. CDR3 length equals 13 residues.

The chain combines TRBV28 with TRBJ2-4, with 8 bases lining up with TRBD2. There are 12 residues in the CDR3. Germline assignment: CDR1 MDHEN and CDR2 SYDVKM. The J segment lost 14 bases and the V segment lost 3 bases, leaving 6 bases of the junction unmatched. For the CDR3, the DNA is TGTGCCAGCAGTTTCAAGCGGGGGCCCAAGTACTTC. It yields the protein CASSFKRGPKYF.

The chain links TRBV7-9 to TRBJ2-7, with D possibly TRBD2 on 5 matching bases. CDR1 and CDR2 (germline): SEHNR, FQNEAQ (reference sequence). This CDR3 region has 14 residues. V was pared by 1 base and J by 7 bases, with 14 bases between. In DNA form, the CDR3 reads TGTGCCAGCAGCTTAGGGGCAGGCAGGAGGGAGCAGTACTTC. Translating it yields CASSLGAGRREQYF.

Written as DNA, the CDR3 is TGCGCCAGCAGCCGACCGACTAGCGGGGCGTACGAGCAGTACTTC. Translation gives CASSRPTSGAYEQYF. This chain connects TRBV4-1 to TRBJ2-7, with TRBD2 matching over 11 bases. Germline V lookup: CDR1 MGHRA, CDR2 YSYEKL. V trimming: 4 bases; J trimming: 4 bases; junction bases outside the gene matches: 6. CDR3 length equals 15 residues.

CDR3 sequence reads: CASSLTGGGQPQHF. In nucleotides, the CDR3 is TGCGCCAGCAGCTTGACAGGGGGAGGTCAGCCCCAGCATTTT. The J gene is TRBJ1-5, the V gene TRBV5-1, with 8 bases identical to TRBD1. Germline trimming cut 1 base from V and 6 bases from J; bases unmatched to any gene: 3. Germline V gives CDR1 SGHRS, CDR2 YFSETQ. The length of the CDR3 is 14 residues.

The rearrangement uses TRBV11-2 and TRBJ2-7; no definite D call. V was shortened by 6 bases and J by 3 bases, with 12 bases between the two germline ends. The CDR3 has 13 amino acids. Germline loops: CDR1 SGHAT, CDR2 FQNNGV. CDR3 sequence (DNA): TGTGCCAGCAGAGAAACTGGAAGCTACGAGCAGTACTTC. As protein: CASRETGSYEQYF. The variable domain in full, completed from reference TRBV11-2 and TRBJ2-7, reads EAGVAQSPRYKIIEKRQSVAFWCNPISGHATLYWYQQILGQGPKLLIQFQNNGVVDDSQLPKDRFSAERLKGVDSTLKIQPAKLEDSAVYLCASRETGSYEQYFGPGTRLTVT.

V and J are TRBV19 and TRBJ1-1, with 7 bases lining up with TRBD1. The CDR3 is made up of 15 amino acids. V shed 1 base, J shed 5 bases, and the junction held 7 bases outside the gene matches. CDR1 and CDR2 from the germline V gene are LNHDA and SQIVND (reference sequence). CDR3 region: CASSIGGMGQTEAFF. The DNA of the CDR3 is TGTGCCAGTAGTATAGGGGGAATGGGACAGACTGAAGCTTTCTTT.

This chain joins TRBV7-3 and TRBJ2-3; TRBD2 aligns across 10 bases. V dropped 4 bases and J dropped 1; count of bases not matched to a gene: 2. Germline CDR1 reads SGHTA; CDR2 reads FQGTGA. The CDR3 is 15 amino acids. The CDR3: CASSSLAGGTDTQYF. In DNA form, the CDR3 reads TGTGCCAGCAGCTCGCTAGCGGGGGGCACAGATACGCAGTATTTT.

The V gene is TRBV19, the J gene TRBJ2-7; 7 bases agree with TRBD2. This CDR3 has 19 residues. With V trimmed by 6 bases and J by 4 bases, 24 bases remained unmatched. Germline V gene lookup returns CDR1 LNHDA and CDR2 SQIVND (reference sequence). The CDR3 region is CASSPGYTSGGSGRYEQYF. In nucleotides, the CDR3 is TGTGCCAGTAGCCCCGGCTATACATCGGGGGGAAGTGGAAGGTACGAGCAGTACTTC. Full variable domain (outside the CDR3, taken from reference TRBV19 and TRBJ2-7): DGGITQSPKYLFRKEGQNVTLSCEQNLNHDAMYWYRQDPGQGLRLIYYSQIVNDFQKGDIAEGYSVSREKKESFPLTVTSAQKNPTAFYLCASSPGYTSGGSGRYEQYFGPGTRLTVT.

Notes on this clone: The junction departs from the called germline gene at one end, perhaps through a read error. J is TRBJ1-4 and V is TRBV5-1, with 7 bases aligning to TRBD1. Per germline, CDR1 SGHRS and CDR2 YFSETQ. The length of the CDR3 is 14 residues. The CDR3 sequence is CASSSDRIPEKLFF. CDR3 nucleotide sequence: TGTGCCAGCAGCTCGGACAGGATACCTGAAAAACTGTTTTTT.

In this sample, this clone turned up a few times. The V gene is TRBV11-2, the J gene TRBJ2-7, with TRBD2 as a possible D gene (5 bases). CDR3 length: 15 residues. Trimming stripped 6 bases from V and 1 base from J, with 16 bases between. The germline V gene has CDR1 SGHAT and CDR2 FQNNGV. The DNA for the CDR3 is TGTGCCAGCAGACGCATGAGCCGGAGGTCCTACGAGCAGTACTTC. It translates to CASRRMSRRSYEQYF.

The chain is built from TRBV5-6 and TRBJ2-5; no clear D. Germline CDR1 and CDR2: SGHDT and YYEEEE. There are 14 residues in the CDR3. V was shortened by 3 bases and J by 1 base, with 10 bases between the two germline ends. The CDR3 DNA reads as TGTGCCAGCAGCTGGATGGCAGGCCAAGAGACCCAGTACTTC. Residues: CASSWMAGQETQYF. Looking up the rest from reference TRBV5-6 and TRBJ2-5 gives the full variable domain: DAGVTQSPTHLIKTRGQQVTLRCSPKSGHDTVSWYQQALGQGPQFIFQYYEEEERQRGNFPDRFSGHQFPNYSSELNVNALLLGDSALYLCASSWMAGQETQYFGPGTRLLVL.

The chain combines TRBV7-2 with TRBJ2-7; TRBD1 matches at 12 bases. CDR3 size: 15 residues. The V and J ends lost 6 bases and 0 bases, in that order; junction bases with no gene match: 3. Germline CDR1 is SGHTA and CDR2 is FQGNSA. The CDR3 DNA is TGTGCCAGCAGGAGGGACAGGGGGCTCTCCTACGAGCAGTACTTC. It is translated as CASRRDRGLSYEQYF.